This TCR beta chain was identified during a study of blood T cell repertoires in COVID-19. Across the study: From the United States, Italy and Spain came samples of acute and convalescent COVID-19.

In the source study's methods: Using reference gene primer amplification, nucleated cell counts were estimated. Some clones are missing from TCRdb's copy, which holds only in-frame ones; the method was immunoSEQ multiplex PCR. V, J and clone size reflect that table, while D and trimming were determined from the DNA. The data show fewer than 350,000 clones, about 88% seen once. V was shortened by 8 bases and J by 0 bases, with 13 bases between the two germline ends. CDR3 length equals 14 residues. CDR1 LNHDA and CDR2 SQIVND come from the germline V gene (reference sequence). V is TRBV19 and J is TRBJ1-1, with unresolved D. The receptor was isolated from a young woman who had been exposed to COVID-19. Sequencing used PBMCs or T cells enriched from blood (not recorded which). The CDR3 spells CASWRNGVNTEAFF. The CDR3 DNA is TGTGCCAGTTGGAGGAACGGCGTGAACACTGAAGCTTTCTTT.